The 15 T cell receptor beta chains below were found in one sample sequenced in a study of blood T cell repertoires in COVID-19. Sequencing was performed with immunoSEQ multiplex PCR; in TCRdb, only in-frame clones are kept and a portion is missing. The sample shows approximately 220,000 clones, roughly 80% of them seen only once. The sequencing sample was made of PBMCs or T cells enriched from blood (not recorded which). The source is a woman aged 40 to 50 with acute COVID-19.

The chain couples TRBV15 to TRBJ2-6; 11 positions agree with TRBD1. Unmatched junction bases numbered 15, after V lost 0 bases and J lost 2 bases. Germline CDR1 reads LNHNV; CDR2 reads YYDKDF (reference sequence). The CDR3 sequence is 22 residues long. CDR3 coding DNA: TGTGCCACCAGCAGAGAGGACAGGGGGCAAACCGTATTGAGTACTGGGGCCAACGTCCTGACTTTC. Protein sequence: CATSREDRGQTVLSTGANVLTF.

The V and J genes are TRBV12-3 or TRBV12-4 and TRBJ1-1, with no clear D. CDR3 length: 11 residues. V was trimmed by 1 base and J by 6 bases, leaving 3 bases between them. Here the CDR3 DNA reads TGTGCCAGCAGTTTAGTCTCTGAAGCTTTCTTT. Protein sequence: CASSLVSEAFF.

The CDR3 region has the DNA TGTGCCAGCAGCTCAGCGGGGGGGCAAGATACGCAGTATTTT. This encodes CASSSAGGQDTQYF. The gene calls are TRBV7-2 and TRBJ2-3; 10 nucleotides align to TRBD2. This CDR3 is 14 amino acids long. The germline V gene has CDR1 SGHTA and CDR2 FQGNSA. V lost 4 bases to trimming and J lost 5 bases; unmatched junction nucleotides: 3.

This chain connects TRBV19 to TRBJ2-2, with a tentative D call TRBD2 (5 bases). Germline CDR1 is LNHDA and CDR2 is SQIVND (reference sequence). The CDR3 covers 16 residues. V was clipped by 3 bases and J by 8 bases, with 19 bases between them. CDR3 sequence reads: CASSIGFSAGAGELFF. The CDR3 nucleotides read TGTGCCAGTAGTATTGGGTTTTCTGCGGGTGCGGGGGAGCTGTTTTTT.

This chain joins TRBV6-5 and TRBJ1-5; TRBD1 agrees at 9 bases. CDR1 and CDR2 (germline): MNHEY, SVGAGI. The CDR3 sequence is 15 residues long. After removal of 2 bases from V and 1 base from J, the junction contained 0 bases not matched to a gene. Here the CDR3 reads CASSYDRGSNQPQHF. In DNA form, the CDR3 reads TGTGCCAGCAGTTACGACAGGGGGAGCAATCAGCCCCAGCATTTT.

The chain has TRBV4-3 and TRBJ2-5; D perhaps matches TRBD1 (5 bases). Germline loops: CDR1 LGHNA, CDR2 YSLEER. Deletions cut 0 bases from V and 1 base from J, with 15 bases between. This CDR3 spans 17 amino acids. The CDR3 DNA sequence: TGCGCCAGCAGCCAAGATCTGGCAGGGCTAGGCCAAGAGACCCAGTACTTC. Residues: CASSQDLAGLGQETQYF.

The count of this clone is one. The V and J genes are TRBV19 and TRBJ2-2; D may be TRBD2 (5 bases). Germline V lookup: CDR1 LNHDA, CDR2 SQIVND (reference sequence). Trimming took 1 base from V and 3 from J, leaving 9 bases between them. This CDR3 is 15 amino acids long. The CDR3 nucleotides are TGTGCCAGTAGTATAGCCGGGGTCTACACCGGGGAGCTGTTTTTT. Protein: CASSIAGVYTGELFF.

V is TRBV14 and J is TRBJ2-7, with TRBD1 identical over 8 bases. This CDR3 region has 18 residues. Germline V gene data show CDR1 as SGHDN and CDR2 as FVKESK. V lost 0 bases to trimming and J lost 7 bases; unmatched junction nucleotides: 17. The DNA of the CDR3 is TGTGCCAGCAGCCAAGATGCTCCCTACAGGGGGAGAGCGAATGAGCAGTACTTC. It is translated as CASSQDAPYRGRANEQYF. Full variable domain (remainder filled in from reference TRBV14 and TRBJ2-7): EAGVTQFPSHSVIEKGQTVTLRCDPISGHDNLYWYRRVMGKEIKFLLHFVKESKQDESGMPNNRFLAERTGGTYSTLKVQPAELEDSGVYFCASSQDAPYRGRANEQYFGPGTRLTVT.

The rearrangement joins TRBV19 to TRBJ2-1, with D perhaps matching TRBD1 (6 bases). This CDR3 spans 16 amino acids. The ends were cut back, 5 bases at V and 0 bases at J, with 14 bases in the middle. CDR1 LNHDA and CDR2 SQIVND come from the germline V gene (reference sequence). In DNA form, the CDR3 reads TGTGCCAGTAGTTATCAAGGGGGTCCCTCCTACAATGAGCAGTTCTTC. Translation gives CASSYQGGPSYNEQFF.

The chain has TRBV30 and TRBJ1-6; D is perhaps TRBD1 (5 bases). The germline gives CDR1 GTSNPN, CDR2 SVGIG (reference sequence). There are 17 residues in the CDR3. V was shortened by 3 bases and J by 0 bases, with 15 bases between the two germline ends. The CDR3 spells CAWRGGRSSSYNSPLHF. The CDR3 DNA reads TGTGCCTGGAGGGGGGGACGGTCCAGCTCCTATAATTCACCCCTCCACTTT.

This clone came up a few times. The rearrangement links TRBV7-2 to TRBJ2-5; a weak D match, TRBD2 (5 bases). The CDR3 is made up of 14 amino acids. Between the trimmed V and J ends, which lost 4 bases and 2 bases, there was a span of 11 bases. Germline assignment: CDR1 SGHTA and CDR2 FQGNSA. The CDR3 DNA is TGTGCCAGCAGCTCCGCAGGACTTCAAGAGACCCAGTACTTC. It specifies CASSSAGLQETQYF.

As concerns this clone: The sample has other DNA sequences that encode this CDR3 too. V is TRBV28 and J is TRBJ1-5; D is unclear. The V gene's germline CDR1 is MDHEN and CDR2 SYDVKM. The CDR3 is 15 residues long. The V gene lost 6 bases and the J gene lost 1 base, with 13 bases spanning the gap. CDR3 sequence: CASRKRAGSNQPQHF. CDR3 coding DNA: TGTGCCAGCAGAAAGCGGGCGGGGAGCAATCAGCCCCAGCATTTT.

This chain uses TRBV11-2 with TRBJ2-7; TRBD1 matches 8 bases. The V segment lost 4 bases and the J segment 2 bases; nucleotides outside the gene matches: 4. Germline CDR1 and CDR2: SGHAT and FQNNGV. The CDR3 is made up of 14 amino acids. The CDR3 sequence is CASSSDRGTYEQYF. In DNA form, the CDR3 reads TGTGCCAGCAGCTCAGACAGGGGCACCTACGAGCAGTACTTC.

The chain links TRBV7-9 to TRBJ1-4; D may be TRBD1 (6 bases). Trimming removed 3 bases from V and 8 bases from J, with 16 bases in between. Germline values: CDR1 SEHNR, CDR2 FQNEAQ (reference sequence). This CDR3 is 15 amino acids long. The DNA for the CDR3 is TGTGCCAGCAGCTTGACACAGGGTAGCCGGGAAAAACTGTTTTTT. As protein: CASSLTQGSREKLFF.

This clone was counted once. The rearrangement uses TRBV12-3 or TRBV12-4 and TRBJ2-5; possibly TRBD1 for D (7 bases). The CDR3 extends over 13 amino acids. V shed 8 bases and J shed 5 bases, with 15 bases lying between them. The CDR3 coding sequence is TGTGCCAGCCGAGGGGCAGGGGGGGAGACCCAGTACTTC. It is translated as CASRGAGGETQYF.